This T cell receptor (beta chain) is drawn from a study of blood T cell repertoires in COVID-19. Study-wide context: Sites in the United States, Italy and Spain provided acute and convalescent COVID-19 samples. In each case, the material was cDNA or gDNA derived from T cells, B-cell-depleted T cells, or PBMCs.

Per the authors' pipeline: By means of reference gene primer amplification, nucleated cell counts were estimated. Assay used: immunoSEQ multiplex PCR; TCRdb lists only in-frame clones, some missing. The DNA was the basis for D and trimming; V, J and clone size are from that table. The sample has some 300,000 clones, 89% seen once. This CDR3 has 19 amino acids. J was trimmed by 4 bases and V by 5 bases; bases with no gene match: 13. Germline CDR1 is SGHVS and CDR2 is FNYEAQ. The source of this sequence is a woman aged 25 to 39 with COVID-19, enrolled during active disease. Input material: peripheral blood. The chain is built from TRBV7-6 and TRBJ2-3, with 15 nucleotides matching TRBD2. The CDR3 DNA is TGTGCCAGCAGCCGAAGGCCCGGGACTAGCGGGGGGACCCCAGATACGCAGTATTTT. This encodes CASSRRPGTSGGTPDTQYF.